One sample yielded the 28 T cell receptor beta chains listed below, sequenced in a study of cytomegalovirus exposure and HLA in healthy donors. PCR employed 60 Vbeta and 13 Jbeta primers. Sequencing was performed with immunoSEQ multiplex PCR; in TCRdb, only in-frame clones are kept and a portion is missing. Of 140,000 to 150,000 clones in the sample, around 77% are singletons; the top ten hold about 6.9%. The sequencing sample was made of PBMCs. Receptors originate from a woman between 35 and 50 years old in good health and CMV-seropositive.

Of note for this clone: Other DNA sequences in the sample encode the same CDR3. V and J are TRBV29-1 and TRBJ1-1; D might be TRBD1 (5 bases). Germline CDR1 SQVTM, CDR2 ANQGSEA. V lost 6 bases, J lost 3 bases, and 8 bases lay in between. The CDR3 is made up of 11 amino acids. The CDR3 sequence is CSVGRDTEAFF. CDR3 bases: TGCAGCGTCGGCAGGGACACTGAAGCTTTCTTT.

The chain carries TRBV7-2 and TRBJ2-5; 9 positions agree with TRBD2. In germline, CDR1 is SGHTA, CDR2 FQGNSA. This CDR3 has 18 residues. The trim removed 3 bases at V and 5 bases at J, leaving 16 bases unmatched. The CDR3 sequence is CASSFLRGGGARSETQYF. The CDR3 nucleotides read TGTGCCAGCAGCTTCCTCCGGGGCGGGGGGGCGAGGTCGGAGACCCAGTACTTC.

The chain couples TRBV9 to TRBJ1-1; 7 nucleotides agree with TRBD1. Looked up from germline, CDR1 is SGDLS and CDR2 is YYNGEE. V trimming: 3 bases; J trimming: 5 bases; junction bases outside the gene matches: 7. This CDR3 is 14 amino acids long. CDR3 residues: CASSATGLLTEAFF. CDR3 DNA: TGTGCCAGCAGCGCGACAGGGTTATTAACTGAAGCTTTCTTT.

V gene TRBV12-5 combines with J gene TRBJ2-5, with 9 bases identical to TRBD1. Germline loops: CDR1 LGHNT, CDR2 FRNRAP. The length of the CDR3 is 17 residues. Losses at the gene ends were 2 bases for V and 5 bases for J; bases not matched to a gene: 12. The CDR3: CASGLFGQGRARETQYF. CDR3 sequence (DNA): TGTGCTAGTGGTTTGTTCGGACAGGGGAGAGCCAGGGAGACCCAGTACTTC.

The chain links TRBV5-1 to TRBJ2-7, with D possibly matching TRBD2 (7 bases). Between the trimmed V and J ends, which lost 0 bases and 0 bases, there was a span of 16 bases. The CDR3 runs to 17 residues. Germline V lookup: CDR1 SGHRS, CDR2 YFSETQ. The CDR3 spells CASSLANVAGASYEQYF. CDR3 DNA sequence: TGCGCCAGCAGCTTGGCCAACGTTGCGGGGGCCTCCTACGAGCAGTACTTC.

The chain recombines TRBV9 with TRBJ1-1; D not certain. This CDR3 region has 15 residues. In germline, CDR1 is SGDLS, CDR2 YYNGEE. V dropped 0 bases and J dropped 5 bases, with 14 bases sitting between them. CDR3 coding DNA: TGTGCCAGCAGCGTAGCTTGGGGAGATGGGACTGAAGCTTTCTTT. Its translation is CASSVAWGDGTEAFF. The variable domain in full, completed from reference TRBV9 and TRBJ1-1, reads DSGVTQTPKHLITATGQRVTLRCSPRSGDLSVYWYQQSLDQGLQFLIQYYNGEERAKGNILERFSAQQFPDLHSELNLSSLELGDSALYFCASSVAWGDGTEAFFGQGTRLTVV.

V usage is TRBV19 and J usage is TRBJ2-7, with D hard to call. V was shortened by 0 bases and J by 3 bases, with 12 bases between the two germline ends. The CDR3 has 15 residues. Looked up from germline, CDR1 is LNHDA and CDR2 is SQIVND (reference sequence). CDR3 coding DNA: TGTGCCAGTAGTATAGATTCCGCCCCAGGCTACGAGCAGTACTTC. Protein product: CASSIDSAPGYEQYF.

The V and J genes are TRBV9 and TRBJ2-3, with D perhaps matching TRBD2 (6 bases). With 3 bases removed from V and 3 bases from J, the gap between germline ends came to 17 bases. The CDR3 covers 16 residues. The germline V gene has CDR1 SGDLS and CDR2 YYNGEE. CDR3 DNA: TGTGCCAGCAGCGACCCCGGTCGGGGGAGAACAGATACGCAGTATTTT. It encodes CASSDPGRGRTDTQYF.

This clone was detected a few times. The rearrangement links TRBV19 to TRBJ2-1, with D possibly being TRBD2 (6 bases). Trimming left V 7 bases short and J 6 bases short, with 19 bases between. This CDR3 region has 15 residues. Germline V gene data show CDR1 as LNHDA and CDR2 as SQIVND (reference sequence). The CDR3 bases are TGTGCCAGTATCCAACAGTTCACCGGGGGCAATGAGCAGTTCTTC. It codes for CASIQQFTGGNEQFF. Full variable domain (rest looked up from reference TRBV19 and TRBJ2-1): DGGITQSPKYLFRKEGQNVTLSCEQNLNHDAMYWYRQDPGQGLRLIYYSQIVNDFQKGDIAEGYSVSREKKESFPLTVTSAQKNPTAFYLCASIQQFTGGNEQFFGPGTRLTVL.

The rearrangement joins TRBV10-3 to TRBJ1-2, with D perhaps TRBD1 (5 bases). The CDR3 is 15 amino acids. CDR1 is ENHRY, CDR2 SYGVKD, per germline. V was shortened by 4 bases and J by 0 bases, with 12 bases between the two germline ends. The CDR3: CAISGEGVANYGYTF. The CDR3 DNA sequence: TGTGCCATCAGTGGTGAAGGGGTAGCTAACTATGGCTACACCTTC.

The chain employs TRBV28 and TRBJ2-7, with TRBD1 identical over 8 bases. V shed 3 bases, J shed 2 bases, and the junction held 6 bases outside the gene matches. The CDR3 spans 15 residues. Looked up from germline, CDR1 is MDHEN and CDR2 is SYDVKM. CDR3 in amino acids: CASSLPDRDPYEQYF. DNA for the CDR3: TGTGCCAGCAGTTTGCCGGACAGGGACCCCTACGAGCAGTACTTC.

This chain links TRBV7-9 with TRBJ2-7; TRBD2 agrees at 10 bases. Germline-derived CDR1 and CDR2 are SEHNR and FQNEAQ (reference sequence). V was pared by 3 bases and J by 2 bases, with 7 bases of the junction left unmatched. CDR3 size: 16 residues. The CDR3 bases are TGTGCCAGCAGCTTTTCAACTAGCGGGGACCCCTACGAGCAGTACTTC. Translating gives CASSFSTSGDPYEQYF.

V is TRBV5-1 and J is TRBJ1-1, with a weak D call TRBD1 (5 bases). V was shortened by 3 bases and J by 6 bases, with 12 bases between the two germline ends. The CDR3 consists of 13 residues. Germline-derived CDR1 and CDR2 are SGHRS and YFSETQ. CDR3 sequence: CASSSGHYPEAFF. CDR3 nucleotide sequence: TGCGCCAGCAGCTCCGGACACTATCCTGAAGCTTTCTTT.

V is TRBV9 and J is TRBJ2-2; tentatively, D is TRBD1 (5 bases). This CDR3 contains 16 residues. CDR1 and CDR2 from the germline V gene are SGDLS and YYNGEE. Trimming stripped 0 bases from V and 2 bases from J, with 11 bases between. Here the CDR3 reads CASSVGQQFNTGELFF. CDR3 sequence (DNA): TGTGCCAGCAGCGTAGGACAGCAATTCAACACCGGGGAGCTGTTTTTT.

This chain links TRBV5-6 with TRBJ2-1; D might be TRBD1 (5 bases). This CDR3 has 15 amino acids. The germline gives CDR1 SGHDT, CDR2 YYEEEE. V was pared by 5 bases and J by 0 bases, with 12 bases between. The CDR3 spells CASRTQGISYNEQFF. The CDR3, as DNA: TGTGCCAGCAGAACGCAGGGTATCTCCTACAATGAGCAGTTCTTC.

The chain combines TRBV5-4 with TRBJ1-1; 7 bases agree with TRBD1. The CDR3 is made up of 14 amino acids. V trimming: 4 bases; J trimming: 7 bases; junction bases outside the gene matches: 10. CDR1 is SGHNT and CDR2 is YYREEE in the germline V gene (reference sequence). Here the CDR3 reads CASSLGQSNHEAFF. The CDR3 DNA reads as TGTGCCAGCAGCCTGGGACAGTCAAATCATGAAGCTTTCTTT.

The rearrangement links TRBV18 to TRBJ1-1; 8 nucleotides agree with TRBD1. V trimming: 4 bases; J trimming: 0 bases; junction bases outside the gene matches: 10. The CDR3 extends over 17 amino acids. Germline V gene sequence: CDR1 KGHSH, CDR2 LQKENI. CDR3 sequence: CASSQAGGATMNTEAFF. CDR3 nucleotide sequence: TGTGCCAGCTCACAAGCAGGGGGCGCAACTATGAACACTGAAGCTTTCTTT.

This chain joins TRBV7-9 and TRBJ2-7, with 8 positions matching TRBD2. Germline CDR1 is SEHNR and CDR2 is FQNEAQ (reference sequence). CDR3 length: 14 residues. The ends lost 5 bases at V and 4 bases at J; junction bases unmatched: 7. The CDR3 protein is CASSPGGAGYEQYF. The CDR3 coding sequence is TGTGCCAGCAGCCCCGGGGGGGCCGGGTACGAGCAGTACTTC.

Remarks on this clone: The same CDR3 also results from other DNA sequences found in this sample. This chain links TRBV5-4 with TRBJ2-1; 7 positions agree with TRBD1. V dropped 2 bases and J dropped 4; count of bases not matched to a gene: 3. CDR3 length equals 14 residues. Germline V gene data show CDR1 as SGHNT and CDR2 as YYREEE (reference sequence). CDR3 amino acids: CASSFSRGYNEQFF. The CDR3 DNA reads TGTGCCAGCAGCTTCTCCAGGGGGTACAATGAGCAGTTCTTC.

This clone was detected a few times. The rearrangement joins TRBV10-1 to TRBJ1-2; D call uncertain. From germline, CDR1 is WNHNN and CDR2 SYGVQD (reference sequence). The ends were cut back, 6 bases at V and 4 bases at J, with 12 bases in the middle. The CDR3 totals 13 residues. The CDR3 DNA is TGCGCCAGCAGCGACATGGGCAGCTATGGCTACACCTTC. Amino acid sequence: CASSDMGSYGYTF.

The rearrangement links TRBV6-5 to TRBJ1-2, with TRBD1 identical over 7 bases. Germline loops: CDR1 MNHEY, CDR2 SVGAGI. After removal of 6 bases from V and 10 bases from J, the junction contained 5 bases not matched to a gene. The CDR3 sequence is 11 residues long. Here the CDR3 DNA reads TGTGCCAGCAGCCAGACAGGGTTCTACACCTTC. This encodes CASSQTGFYTF.

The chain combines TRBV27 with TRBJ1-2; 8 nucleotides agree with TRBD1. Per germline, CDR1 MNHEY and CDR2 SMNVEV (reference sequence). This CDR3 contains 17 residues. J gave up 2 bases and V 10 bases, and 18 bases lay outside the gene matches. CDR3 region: CATRARPFWTGNYGYTF. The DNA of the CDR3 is TGTGCCACCCGAGCCCGACCGTTCTGGACAGGGAACTATGGCTACACCTTC.

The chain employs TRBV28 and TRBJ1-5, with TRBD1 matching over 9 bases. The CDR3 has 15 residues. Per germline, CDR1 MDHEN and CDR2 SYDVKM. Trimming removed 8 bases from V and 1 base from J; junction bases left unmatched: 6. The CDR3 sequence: CASDEQGASNQPQHF. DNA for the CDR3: TGTGCCAGCGACGAACAGGGGGCGAGCAATCAGCCCCAGCATTTT.

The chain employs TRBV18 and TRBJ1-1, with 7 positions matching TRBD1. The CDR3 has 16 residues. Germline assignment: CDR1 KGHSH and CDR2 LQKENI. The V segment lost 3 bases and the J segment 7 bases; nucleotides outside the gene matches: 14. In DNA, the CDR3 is TGTGCCAGCTCACCGACATTATACAACAGGGACAGTGAAGCTTTCTTT. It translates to CASSPTLYNRDSEAFF.

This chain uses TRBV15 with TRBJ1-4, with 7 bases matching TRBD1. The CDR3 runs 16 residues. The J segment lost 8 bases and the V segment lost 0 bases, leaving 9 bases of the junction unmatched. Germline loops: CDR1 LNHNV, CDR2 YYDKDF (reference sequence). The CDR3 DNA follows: TGTGCCACCAGCAGAGATACCGGGACAGTAAGCGAAAAACTGTTTTTT. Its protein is CATSRDTGTVSEKLFF.

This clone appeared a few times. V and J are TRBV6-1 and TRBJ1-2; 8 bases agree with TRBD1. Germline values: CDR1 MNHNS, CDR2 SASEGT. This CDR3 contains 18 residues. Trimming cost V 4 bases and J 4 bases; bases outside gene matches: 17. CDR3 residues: CASSVPAGLRTGFYGYTF. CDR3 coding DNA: TGTGCCAGCAGTGTGCCCGCGGGCTTGCGGACAGGGTTCTATGGCTACACCTTC.

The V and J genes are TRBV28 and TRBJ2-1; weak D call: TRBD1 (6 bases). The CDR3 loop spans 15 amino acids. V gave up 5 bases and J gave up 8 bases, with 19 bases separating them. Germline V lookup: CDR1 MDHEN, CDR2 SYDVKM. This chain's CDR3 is CASSVGTGFKDEQFF. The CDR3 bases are TGTGCCAGCAGTGTCGGCACAGGGTTCAAAGATGAGCAGTTCTTC.

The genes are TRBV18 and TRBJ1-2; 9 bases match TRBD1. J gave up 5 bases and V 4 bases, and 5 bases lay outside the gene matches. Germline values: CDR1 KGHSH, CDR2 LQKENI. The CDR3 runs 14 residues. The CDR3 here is CASSLTGGEYGYTF. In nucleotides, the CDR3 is TGTGCCAGCTCACTTACAGGGGGCGAGTATGGCTACACCTTC. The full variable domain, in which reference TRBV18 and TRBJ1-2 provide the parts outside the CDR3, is NAGVMQNPRHLVRRRGQEARLRCSPMKGHSHVYWYRQLPEEGLKFMVYLQKENIIDESGMPKERFSAEFPKEGPSILRIQQVVRGDSAAYFCASSLTGGEYGYTFGSGTRLTVV.